The sequence of this TCR beta chain was determined in a study of radiotherapy plus CTLA-4 blockade in lung cancer. Concerning this clone itself: The antigen is undetermined.

Only in-frame clones appear in the TCRdb table, and some are missing; sequencing was by immunoSEQ multiplex PCR. In the table there are about 95,000 clones, about 80% of which are singletons. Study-level findings and limits: Researchers report tumor-derived TCR clones expanding in blood after radiotherapy plus ipilimumab. Dynamics of early blood T cell clones, together with interferon-beta, were reportedly the best predictors of response.

CDR1 SGHTA and CDR2 FQGTGA come from the germline V gene. V lost 3 bases and J lost 4, with 20 bases in between. CDR3 length equals 17 residues. Patients with chemo-refractory metastatic non-small-cell lung cancer received focal radiation plus CTLA-4 blockade with ipilimumab. The clonotype was recovered from a human donor with non-small cell lung cancer who had stable disease on radiotherapy plus ipilimumab. Sample: peripheral blood, taken from a patient treated with radiotherapy plus ipilimumab. The gene calls are TRBV7-3 and TRBJ2-3; possible D gene TRBD1, 6 bases. The CDR3 reads CASSLQLTGFDADTQYF. The CDR3 DNA is TGTGCCAGCAGCTTGCAACTAACAGGGTTCGATGCAGATACGCAGTATTTT. Full variable domain (remainder filled in from reference TRBV7-3 and TRBJ2-3): GAGVSQTPSNKVTEKGKYVELRCDPISGHTALYWYRQSLGQGPEFLIYFQGTGAADDSGLPNDRFFAVRPEGSVSTLKIQRTERGDSAVYLCASSLQLTGFDADTQYFGPGTRLTVL.